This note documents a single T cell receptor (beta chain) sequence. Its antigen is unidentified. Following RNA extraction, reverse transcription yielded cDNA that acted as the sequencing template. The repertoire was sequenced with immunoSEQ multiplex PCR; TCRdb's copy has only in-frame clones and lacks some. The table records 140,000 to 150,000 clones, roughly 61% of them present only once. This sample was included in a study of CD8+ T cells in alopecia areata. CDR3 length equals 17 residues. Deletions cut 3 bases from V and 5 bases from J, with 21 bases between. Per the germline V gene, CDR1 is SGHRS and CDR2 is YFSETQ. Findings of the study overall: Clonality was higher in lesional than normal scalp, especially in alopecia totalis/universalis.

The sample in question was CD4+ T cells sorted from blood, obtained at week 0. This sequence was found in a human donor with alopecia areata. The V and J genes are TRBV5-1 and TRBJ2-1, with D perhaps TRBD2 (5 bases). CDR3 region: CASSSFGPTSGDNEQFF. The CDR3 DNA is TGCGCCAGCAGCTCCTTCGGACCCACTAGTGGGGACAATGAGCAGTTCTTC.